The rows below give T cell receptor beta chains drawn from one sample of a study of control samples from healthy donors and cancer patients. Profiled with immunoSEQ multiplex PCR; TCRdb holds only in-frame clones, not every one. The sample shows over 100,000 clones, 88% of them seen only once. The material sequenced was blood. These receptors came from a man aged 45-60 years in good health. CDR3s leave out the opening cysteine and the closing phenylalanine or tryptophan. Each record gives: J gene, V gene, CDR3 protein.

TRBJ2-5 TRBV11-2 ASSLSETQY
TRBJ1-2 TRBV9 ASSVETGSGYT
TRBJ2-7 TRBV11-2 ASSNDRLSYEQY
TRBJ2-2 TRBV7-3 ASSRGRSTGELF
TRBJ1-4 TRBV5-1 ASSIFGVGSATNEKLF
TRBJ1-6 TRBV27 ASSLIGGQNYNSPLH
TRBJ1-2 TRBV15 ATSSTGNGYT
TRBJ2-6 TRBV2 ASSEAQGVSGANVLT
TRBJ1-6 TRBV10-3 AISPQGDSPLH
TRBJ2-3 TRBV29-1 SVVGVLGDTQY
TRBJ1-2 TRBV29-1 SVRDREDYGYT
TRBJ2-2 TRBV6-5 ASSYGVNTGELF
TRBJ1-1 TRBV30 AWSVLGPEAF
TRBJ1-2 TRBV13 ASKTGNYGYT
TRBJ2-7 TRBV28 ASSWGHTTYEQY
TRBJ2-7 TRBV15 ATSRDPGLSYEQY
TRBJ1-1 TRBV6-6 ASSQGGSTEAF
TRBJ1-1 TRBV6-2/TRBV6-3 ASSSQQGIEAF
TRBJ2-2 TRBV6-5 ASSPNHGELF
TRBJ2-7 TRBV18 ASSAKQGNEQY
TRBJ2-7 TRBV24-1 ATSDRDRAYEQY
TRBJ2-5 TRBV13 ASNWGRQETQY
TRBJ1-6 TRBV5-1 ASASDPNNSPLH
TRBJ2-5 TRBV2 ASSRMMETQY
TRBJ2-1 TRBV2 ASSEGRLNEQF
TRBJ2-2 TRBV4-1 ASSQGVIVEAGELF
TRBJ1-5 TRBV28 ASTDSQSNQPQH
TRBJ1-5 TRBV30 AWRGQGNQPQH
TRBJ1-1 TRBV5-1 ASSYHMSSSSTEAF
TRBJ2-2 TRBV10-3 AISERGQVTNTGELF
TRBJ2-3 TRBV2 ASRTWGRASTDTQY
TRBJ2-1 TRBV11-2 ASSLVGGEQF
TRBJ2-3 TRBV3-1/TRBV3-2 ASSPRTGGLRATDTQY
TRBJ2-1 TRBV11-1 ASSLTSQSSYNEQF
TRBJ2-3 TRBV6-5 ASSYSQDTQY
TRBJ1-1 TRBV3-1/TRBV3-2 ASSQVRGTEAF
TRBJ2-1 TRBV11-3 ASSLVGAGNNEQF
TRBJ1-2 TRBV30 AWSLGEKYT
TRBJ1-2 TRBV19 ASSPRTGRHLNYGYT
TRBJ1-2 TRBV18 ASSPGALDYGYT
TRBJ2-1 TRBV7-2 ASSLRLQGRDEQF
TRBJ2-3 TRBV12-3/TRBV12-4 ASTNHNTQY
TRBJ2-2 TRBV5-6 ASSLGETGELF
TRBJ1-2 TRBV9 ASSASGQGLYGYT
TRBJ2-7 TRBV21-1 ASSRTGSTTSEQY
TRBJ2-3 TRBV7-2 ASSASLLAGATDTQY
TRBJ2-1 TRBV5-6 ASSLGEFYGDEQF
TRBJ1-1 TRBV10-3 ATYPGQGYPEAF
TRBJ2-6 TRBV10-3 AISQGRSRPSGANVLT